This T cell receptor beta chain was retrieved from a study of breast tumors, draining lymph nodes, adjacent tissues. Study-wide points: Tumor repertoires ranked between lymph nodes and nontumor tissue in diversity, with V and J gene preferences.

CDR1 and CDR2 (germline): SNHLY, FYNNEI. This CDR3 region has 16 residues. The trim removed 2 bases at V and 8 bases at J, leaving 5 bases unmatched. The lymph nodes were axillary draining lymph nodes from breast cancer patients. Via MiXCR, TCRdb re-called the multiplex PCR reads, giving one row per CDR3 protein. Among around 140,000 distinct CDR3 sequences listed, approximately 20% were seen once. This clonotype has at least ten counts. The antigen is undetermined. Sequencing was performed on axillary lymph node tissue. This receptor was identified in a female donor with breast cancer. Some clones in this sample may be carry-over from other donors' samples. The chain joins TRBV2 to TRBJ2-1, with TRBD2 matching 14 bases. The CDR3 nucleotides are TGTGCCAGCAGTGAATCGACTAGCGGGAGGGCCTATGAGCAGTTCTTC. Translation gives CASSESTSGRAYEQFF.